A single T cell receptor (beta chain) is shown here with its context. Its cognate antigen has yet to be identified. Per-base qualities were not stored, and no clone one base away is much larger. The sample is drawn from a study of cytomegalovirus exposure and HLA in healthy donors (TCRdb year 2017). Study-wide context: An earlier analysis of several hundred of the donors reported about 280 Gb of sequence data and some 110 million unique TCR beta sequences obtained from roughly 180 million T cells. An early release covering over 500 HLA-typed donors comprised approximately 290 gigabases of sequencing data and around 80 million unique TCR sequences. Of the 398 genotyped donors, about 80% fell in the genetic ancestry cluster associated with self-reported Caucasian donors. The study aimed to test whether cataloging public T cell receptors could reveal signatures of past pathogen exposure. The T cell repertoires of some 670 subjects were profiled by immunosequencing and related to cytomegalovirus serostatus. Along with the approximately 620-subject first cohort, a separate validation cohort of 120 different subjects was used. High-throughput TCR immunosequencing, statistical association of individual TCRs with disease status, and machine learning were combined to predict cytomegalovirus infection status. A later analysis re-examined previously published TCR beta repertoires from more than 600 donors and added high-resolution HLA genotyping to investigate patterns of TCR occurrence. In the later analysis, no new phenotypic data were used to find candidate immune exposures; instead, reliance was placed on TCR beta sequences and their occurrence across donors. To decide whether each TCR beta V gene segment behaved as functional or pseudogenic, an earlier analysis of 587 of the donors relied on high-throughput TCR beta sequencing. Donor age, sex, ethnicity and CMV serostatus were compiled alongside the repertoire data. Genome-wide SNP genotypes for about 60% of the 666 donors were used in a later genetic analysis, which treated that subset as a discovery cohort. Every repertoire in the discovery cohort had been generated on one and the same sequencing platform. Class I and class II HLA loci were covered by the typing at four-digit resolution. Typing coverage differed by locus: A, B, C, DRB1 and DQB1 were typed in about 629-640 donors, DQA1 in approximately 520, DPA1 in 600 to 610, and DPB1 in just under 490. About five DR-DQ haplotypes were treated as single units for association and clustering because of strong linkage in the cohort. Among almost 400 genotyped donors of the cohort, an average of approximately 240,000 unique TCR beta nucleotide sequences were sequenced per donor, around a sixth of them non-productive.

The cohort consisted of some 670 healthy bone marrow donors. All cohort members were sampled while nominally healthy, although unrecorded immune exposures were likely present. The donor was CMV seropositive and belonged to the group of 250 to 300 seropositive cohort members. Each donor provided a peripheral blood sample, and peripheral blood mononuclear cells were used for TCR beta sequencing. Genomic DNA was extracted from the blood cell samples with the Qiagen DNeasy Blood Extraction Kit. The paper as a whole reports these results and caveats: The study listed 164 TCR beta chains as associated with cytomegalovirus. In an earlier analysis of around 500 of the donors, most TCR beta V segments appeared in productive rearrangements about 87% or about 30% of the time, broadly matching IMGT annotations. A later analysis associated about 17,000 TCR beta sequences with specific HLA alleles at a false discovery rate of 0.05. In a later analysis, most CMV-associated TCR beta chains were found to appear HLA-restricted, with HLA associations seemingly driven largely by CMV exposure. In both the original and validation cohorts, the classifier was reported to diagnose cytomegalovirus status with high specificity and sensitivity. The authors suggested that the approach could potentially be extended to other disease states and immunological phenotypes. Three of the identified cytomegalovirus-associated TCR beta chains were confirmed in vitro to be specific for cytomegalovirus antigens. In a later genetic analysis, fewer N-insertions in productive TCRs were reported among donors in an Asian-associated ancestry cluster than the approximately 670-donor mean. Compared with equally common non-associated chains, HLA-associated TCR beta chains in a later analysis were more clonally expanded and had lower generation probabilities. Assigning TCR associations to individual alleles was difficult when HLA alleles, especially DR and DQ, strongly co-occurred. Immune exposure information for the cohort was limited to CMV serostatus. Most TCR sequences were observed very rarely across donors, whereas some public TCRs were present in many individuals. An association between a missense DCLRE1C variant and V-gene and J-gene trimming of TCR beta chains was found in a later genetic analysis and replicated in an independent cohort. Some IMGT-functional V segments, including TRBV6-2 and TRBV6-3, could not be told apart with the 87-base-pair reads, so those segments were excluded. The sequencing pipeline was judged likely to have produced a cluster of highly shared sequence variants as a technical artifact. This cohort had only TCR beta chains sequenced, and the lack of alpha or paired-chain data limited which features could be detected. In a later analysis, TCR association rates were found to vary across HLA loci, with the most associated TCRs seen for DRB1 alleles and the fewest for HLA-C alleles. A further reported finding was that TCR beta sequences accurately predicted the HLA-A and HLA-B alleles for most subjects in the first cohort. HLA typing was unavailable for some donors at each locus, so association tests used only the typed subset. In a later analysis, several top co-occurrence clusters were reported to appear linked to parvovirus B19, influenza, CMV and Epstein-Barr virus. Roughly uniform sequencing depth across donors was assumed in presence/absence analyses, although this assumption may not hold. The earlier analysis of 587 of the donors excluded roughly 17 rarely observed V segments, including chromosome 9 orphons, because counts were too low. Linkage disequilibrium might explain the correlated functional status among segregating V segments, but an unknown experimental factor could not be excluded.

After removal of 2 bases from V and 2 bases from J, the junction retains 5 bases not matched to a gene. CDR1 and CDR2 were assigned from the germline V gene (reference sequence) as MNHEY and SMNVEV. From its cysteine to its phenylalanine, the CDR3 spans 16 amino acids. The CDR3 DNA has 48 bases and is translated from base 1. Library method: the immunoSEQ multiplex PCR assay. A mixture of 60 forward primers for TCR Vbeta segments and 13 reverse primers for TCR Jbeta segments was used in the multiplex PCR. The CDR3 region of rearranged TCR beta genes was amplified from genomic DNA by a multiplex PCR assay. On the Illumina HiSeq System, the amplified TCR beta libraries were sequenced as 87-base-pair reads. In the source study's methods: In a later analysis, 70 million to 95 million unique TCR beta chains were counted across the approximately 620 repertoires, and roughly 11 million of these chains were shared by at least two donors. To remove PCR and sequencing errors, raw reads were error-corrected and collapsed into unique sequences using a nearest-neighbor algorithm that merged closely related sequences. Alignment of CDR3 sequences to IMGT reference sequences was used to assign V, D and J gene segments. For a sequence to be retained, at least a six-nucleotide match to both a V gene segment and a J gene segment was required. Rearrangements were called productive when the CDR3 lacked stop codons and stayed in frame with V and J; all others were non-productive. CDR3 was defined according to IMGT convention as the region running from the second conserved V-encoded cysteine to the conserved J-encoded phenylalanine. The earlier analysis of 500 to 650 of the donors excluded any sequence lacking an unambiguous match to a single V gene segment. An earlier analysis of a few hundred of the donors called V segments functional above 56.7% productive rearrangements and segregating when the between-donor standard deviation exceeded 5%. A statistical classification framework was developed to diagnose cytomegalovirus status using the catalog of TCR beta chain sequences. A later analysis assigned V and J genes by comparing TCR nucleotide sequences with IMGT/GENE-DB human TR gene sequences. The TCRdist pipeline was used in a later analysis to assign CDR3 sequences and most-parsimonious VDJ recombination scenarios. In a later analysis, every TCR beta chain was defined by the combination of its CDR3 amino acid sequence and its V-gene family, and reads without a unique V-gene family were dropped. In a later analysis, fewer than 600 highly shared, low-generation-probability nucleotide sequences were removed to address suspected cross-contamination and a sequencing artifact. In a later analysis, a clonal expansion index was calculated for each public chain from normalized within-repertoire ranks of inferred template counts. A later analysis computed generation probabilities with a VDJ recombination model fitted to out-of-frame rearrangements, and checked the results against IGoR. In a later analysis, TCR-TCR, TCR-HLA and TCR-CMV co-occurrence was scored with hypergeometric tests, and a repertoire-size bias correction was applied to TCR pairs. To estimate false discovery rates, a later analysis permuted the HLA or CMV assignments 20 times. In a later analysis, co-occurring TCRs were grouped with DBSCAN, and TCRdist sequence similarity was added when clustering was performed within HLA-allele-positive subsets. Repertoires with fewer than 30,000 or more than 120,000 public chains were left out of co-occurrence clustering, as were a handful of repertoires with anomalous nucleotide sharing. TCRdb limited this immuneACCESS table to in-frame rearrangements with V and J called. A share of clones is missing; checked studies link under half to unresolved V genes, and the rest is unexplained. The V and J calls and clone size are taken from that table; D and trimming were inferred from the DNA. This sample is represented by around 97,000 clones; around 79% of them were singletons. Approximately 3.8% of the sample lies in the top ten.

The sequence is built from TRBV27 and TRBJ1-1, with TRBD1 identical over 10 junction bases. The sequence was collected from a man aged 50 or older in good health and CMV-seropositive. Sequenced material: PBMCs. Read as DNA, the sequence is TGTGCCAGCAGTTTAAGGGACAGGGGACCCAACACTGAAGCTTTCTTT. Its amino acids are CASSLRDRGPNTEAFF.